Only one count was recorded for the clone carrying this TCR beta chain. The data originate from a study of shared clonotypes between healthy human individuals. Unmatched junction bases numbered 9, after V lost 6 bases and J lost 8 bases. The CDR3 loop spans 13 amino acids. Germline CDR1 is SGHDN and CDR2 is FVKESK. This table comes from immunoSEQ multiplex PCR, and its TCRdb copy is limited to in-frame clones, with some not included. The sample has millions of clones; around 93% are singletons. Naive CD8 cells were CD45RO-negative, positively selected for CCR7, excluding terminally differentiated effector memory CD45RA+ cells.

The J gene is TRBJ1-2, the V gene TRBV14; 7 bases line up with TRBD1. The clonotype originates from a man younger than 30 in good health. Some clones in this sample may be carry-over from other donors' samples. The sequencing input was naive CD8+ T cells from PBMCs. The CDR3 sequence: CASSQDRLDGYTF. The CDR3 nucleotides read TGTGCCAGCAGTCAGGACAGGTTGGACGGCTACACCTTC.